Shown below are 17 T cell receptor beta chains from a single sample sequenced in a study of identical twins. TCRdb re-called the 5' RACE reads with MiXCR, one entry per CDR3 protein. The data contain about 330,000 distinct CDR3 sequences, roughly an eighth of them seen just once; the ten biggest clones take up roughly 7.8%. The data also belong to a second study, concerning yellow fever vaccine responses in identical twins.

The sample taken for sequencing was CD8+ T cells sorted from blood. Every receptor here comes from a woman under 30 in good health.

The chain is built from TRBV20-1 and TRBJ2-3; 12 bases map to TRBD2. V was clipped by 1 base and J by 4 bases; unmatched bases: 6. This CDR3 is 16 amino acids long. Germline values: CDR1 DFQATT, CDR2 SNEGSKA (reference sequence). CDR3: CSARGGLAGRPDTQYF. The CDR3 DNA reads as TGCAGTGCTAGAGGAGGACTAGCGGGGAGGCCAGATACGCAGTATTTT.

In its sample, this clonotype was seen a few times. The V gene is TRBV7-6, the J gene TRBJ2-3; 7 bases match TRBD1. The CDR3 spans 14 residues. Trimming at V came to 4 bases and at J to 2 bases, leaving 3 bases not matched to a gene. The germline gives CDR1 SGHVS, CDR2 FNYEAQ. The CDR3 sequence is CASSSDRITDTQYF. The CDR3 bases are TGTGCCAGCAGCTCGGACAGGATCACAGATACGCAGTATTTT. The variable domain in full, completed from reference TRBV7-6 and TRBJ2-3, reads GAGVSQSPRYKVTKRGQDVALRCDPISGHVSLYWYRQALGQGPEFLTYFNYEAQQDKSGLPNDRFSAERPEGSISTLTIQRTEQRDSAMYRCASSSDRITDTQYFGPGTRLTVL.

The chain uses TRBV6-5 and TRBJ2-3; D gene uncertain. Between the trimmed V and J ends, which lost 4 bases and 6 bases, there was a span of 11 bases. CDR3 size: 13 residues. Germline CDR1 and CDR2: MNHEY and SVGAGI. CDR3 sequence reads: CASSFGPADTQYF. DNA for the CDR3: TGTGCCAGCAGTTTCGGTCCGGCCGATACGCAGTATTTT.

V gene TRBV3-1 combines with J gene TRBJ2-1; D remains ambiguous. CDR3 length: 16 residues. V was pared by 4 bases and J by 0 bases, with 13 bases between. The V gene's germline CDR1 is LGHDT and CDR2 YNNKEL (reference sequence). CDR3 in amino acids: CASSPDSLSSYNEQFF. CDR3 in DNA: TGTGCCAGCAGCCCCGATTCCTTGTCCTCCTACAATGAGCAGTTCTTC.

The chain joins TRBV28 to TRBJ2-7; 10 positions match TRBD1. Germline V gene lookup returns CDR1 MDHEN and CDR2 SYDVKM. The CDR3 runs 15 residues. Trimming at V came to 6 bases and at J to 4 bases, leaving 9 bases not matched to a gene. Here the CDR3 reads CASSNPGQGKYEQYV. The CDR3 DNA reads TGTGCCAGCAGCAATCCGGGACAGGGGAAATACGAGCAGTACGTC.

The table lists this clonotype with a few counts. The DNA of the CDR3 is TGTGCCAGCAGCCTTGAGGGGAGGGGAGTGGACATTCAGTACTTC. It yields the protein CASSLEGRGVDIQYF. The chain recombines TRBV3-1 with TRBJ2-4; 7 bases are a match to TRBD2. The CDR3 sequence is 15 residues long. The junction had 11 bases not matched to a gene; V was cut back by 4 bases and J by 8 bases. In germline, CDR1 is LGHDT, CDR2 YNNKEL (reference sequence).

The rearrangement uses TRBV11-2 and TRBJ1-2; D unclear. Germline V lookup: CDR1 SGHAT, CDR2 FQNNGV. V was pared by 4 bases and J by 5 bases, with 8 bases between. The CDR3 extends over 12 amino acids. CDR3 sequence reads: CASSSEKYGYTF. The CDR3 DNA reads TGTGCCAGCAGCTCAGAGAAATATGGCTACACCTTC. Based on the CDR3 plus reference TRBV11-2 and TRBJ1-2, the full variable domain is EAGVAQSPRYKIIEKRQSVAFWCNPISGHATLYWYQQILGQGPKLLIQFQNNGVVDDSQLPKDRFSAERLKGVDSTLKIQPAKLEDSAVYLCASSSEKYGYTFGSGTRLTVV.

The CDR3 loop reads CASSQEGFTNEKLFF. The CDR3 nucleotides are TGTGCCAGCAGCCAAGAGGGCTTTACTAATGAAAAACTGTTTTTT. V and J are TRBV3-1 and TRBJ1-4; D gene uncertain. Per germline, CDR1 LGHDT and CDR2 YNNKEL (reference sequence). The CDR3 runs 15 residues. V was cut by 0 bases and J by 2 bases, with 7 bases left in between.

CDR3 bases: TGTGCCAGCAGCTTAAGCCCCGACAGGGTGAACACTGAAGCTTTCTTT. Amino acids: CASSLSPDRVNTEAFF. This sequence joins TRBV11-3 and TRBJ1-1, with 7 bases identical to TRBD1. This CDR3 has 16 residues. Germline CDR1 is SGHNT and CDR2 is YENEEA. The V gene end was trimmed by 2 bases and the J gene end by 0 bases; junction bases not matched to a gene: 6.

V usage is TRBV20-1 and J usage is TRBJ2-2; 8 positions agree with TRBD2. CDR3 length equals 15 residues. From germline, CDR1 is DFQATT and CDR2 SNEGSKA (reference sequence). The J segment lost 6 bases and the V segment lost 5 bases, leaving 11 bases of the junction unmatched. As DNA, the CDR3 is TGCAGTGCTTTGAAGGGGCGGGGGGCCTCCGGGGAGCTGTTTTTT. This encodes CSALKGRGASGELFF.

Only a few counts were recorded for this clonotype. The J gene is TRBJ2-3, the V gene TRBV7-2, with TRBD2 matching over 7 bases. Unmatched junction bases numbered 7, after V lost 2 bases and J lost 2 bases. This CDR3 spans 16 amino acids. The germline gives CDR1 SGHTA, CDR2 FQGNSA. The CDR3 is CASSLRGVLLTDTQYF. Written as DNA, the CDR3 is TGTGCCAGCAGCTTACGGGGGGTACTGCTCACAGATACGCAGTATTTT.

This rearrangement joins TRBV29-1 to TRBJ2-1; the match to TRBD2 covers 11 bases. With V trimmed by 5 bases and J by 8 bases, 5 bases remained unmatched. From germline, CDR1 is SQVTM and CDR2 ANQGSEA. The CDR3 extends over 13 amino acids. CDR3 sequence reads: CSVTSGGTDEQFF. In DNA, the CDR3 is TGCAGCGTTACTAGCGGGGGAACCGATGAGCAGTTCTTC.

The V gene is TRBV5-1, the J gene TRBJ2-2; unclear D gene. The germline gives CDR1 SGHRS, CDR2 YFSETQ. Trimming left V 2 bases short and J 10 bases short, with 15 bases between. The CDR3 extends over 14 amino acids. The DNA of the CDR3 is TGCGCCAGCAGCTTTTATCAGGTGGCGGAGGAGCTGTTTTTT. Its translation is CASSFYQVAEELFF. Filled out from reference TRBV5-1 and TRBJ2-2, the complete variable domain reads KAGVTQTPRYLIKTRGQQVTLSCSPISGHRSVSWYQQTPGQGLQFLFEYFSETQRNKGNFPGRFSGRQFSNSRSEMNVSTLELGDSALYLCASSFYQVAEELFFGEGSRLTVL.

DNA for the CDR3: TGTGCCAGCAGTCGCGACAGTATTAACTATGGCTACACCTTC. Translation: CASSRDSINYGYTF. The J gene is TRBJ1-2, the V gene TRBV6-2 or TRBV6-3; D is perhaps TRBD1 (5 bases). Trimming shortened V by 5 bases and J by 1 base, and 11 bases separated the two germline ends. The germline V gene has CDR1 MNHEY and CDR2 SVGEGT. CDR3 length: 14 amino acids.

This clonotype was observed at least ten times. This sequence joins TRBV5-1 and TRBJ2-3; the D gene is possibly TRBD2 (6 bases). CDR3 length: 16 amino acids. Trimming took 4 bases from V and 0 from J, leaving 15 bases between them. CDR1 SGHRS and CDR2 YFSETQ come from the germline V gene. The CDR3 sequence: CASSIDSGSSTDTQYF. In nucleotides, the CDR3 is TGCGCCAGCAGCATCGATAGCGGCTCTAGCACAGATACGCAGTATTTT. The variable domain in full, completed from reference TRBV5-1 and TRBJ2-3, reads KAGVTQTPRYLIKTRGQQVTLSCSPISGHRSVSWYQQTPGQGLQFLFEYFSETQRNKGNFPGRFSGRQFSNSRSEMNVSTLELGDSALYLCASSIDSGSSTDTQYFGPGTRLTVL.

This clonotype was seen only a few times. This chain uses TRBV12-3 or TRBV12-4 with TRBJ2-7, with unresolved D. The V end was cut by 6 bases, the J end by 2 bases, with 14 bases between. This CDR3 contains 14 residues. CDR3 region: CASSPDGSTYEQYV. As DNA, the CDR3 is TGTGCCAGCAGCCCCGACGGAAGTACCTACGAGCAGTACGTC.

This sequence joins TRBV6-1 and TRBJ1-2; unclear D gene. Trimming shortened V by 2 bases and J by 1 base, and 8 bases separated the two germline ends. From germline, CDR1 is MNHNS and CDR2 SASEGT. CDR3 length equals 14 residues. CDR3 amino acids: CASSERRINYGYTF. In DNA, the CDR3 is TGTGCCAGCAGTGAAAGAAGGATTAACTATGGCTACACCTTC.